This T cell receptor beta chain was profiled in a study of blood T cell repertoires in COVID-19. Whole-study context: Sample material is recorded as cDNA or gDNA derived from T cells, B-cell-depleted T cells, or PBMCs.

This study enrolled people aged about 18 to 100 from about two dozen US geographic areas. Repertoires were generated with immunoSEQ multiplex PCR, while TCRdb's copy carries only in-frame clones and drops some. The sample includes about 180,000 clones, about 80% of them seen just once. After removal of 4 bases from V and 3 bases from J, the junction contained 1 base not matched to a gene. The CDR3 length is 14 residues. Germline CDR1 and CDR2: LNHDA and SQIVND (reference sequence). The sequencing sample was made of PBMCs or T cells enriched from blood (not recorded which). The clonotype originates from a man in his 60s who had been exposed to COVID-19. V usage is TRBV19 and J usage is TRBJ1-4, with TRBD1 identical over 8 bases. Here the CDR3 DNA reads TGTGCCAGTAGTAACAGGGGGTCTAATGAAAAACTGTTTTTT. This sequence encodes CASSNRGSNEKLFF.